These 14 T cell receptor beta chains were sequenced from one sample in a study of blood T cells in healthy people across ages. Primed by a sample-barcoded 5' primer and a J-beta primer mix, a second PCR proceeded for 7 to 11 cycles. MiXCR, applied by TCRdb to the 5' RACE reads, yields one record per CDR3 protein. The sample consists of about 830,000 distinct CDR3 sequences, roughly 60% of them appearing once. Sequencing used blood. These receptor sequences come from a man younger than 40 in good health.

J is TRBJ2-5 and V is TRBV14; a weak D match, TRBD2 (6 bases). With the DNA end fitting TRBJ2-7 better, the J assignment may be wrong. This CDR3 is built from 12 residues. CDR1 SGHDN and CDR2 FVKESK come from the germline V gene. This CDR3 is CASSQWGGEQYF. The CDR3 bases are TGTGCCAGCAGCCAGTGGGGAGGCGAGCAGTACTTC.

This chain uses TRBV20-1 with TRBJ2-3; tentative D call: TRBD2 (6 bases). Trimming left V 0 bases short and J 4 bases short, with 11 bases between. CDR3 length: 14 residues. The germline V gene has CDR1 DFQATT and CDR2 SNEGSKA (reference sequence). The CDR3 sequence is CSARDQGEADTQYF. CDR3 DNA sequence: TGCAGTGCTAGAGATCAAGGGGAGGCAGATACGCAGTATTTT.

V is TRBV11-2 and J is TRBJ2-1; maybe TRBD2 (6 bases). This CDR3 is built from 15 residues. Germline V gene lookup returns CDR1 SGHAT and CDR2 FQNNGV. The germline V and J ends were trimmed by 5 bases and 5 bases, with 16 bases remaining between them. Here the CDR3 reads CASSSPLARNNEQFF. Written as DNA, the CDR3 is TGTGCCAGCAGCAGCCCACTAGCCCGAAACAATGAGCAGTTCTTC.

This clonotype has a handful of counts. The chain recombines TRBV10-3 with TRBJ1-2; D is possibly TRBD1 (6 bases). This CDR3 has 15 amino acids. V gave up 4 bases and J gave up 2 bases, with 14 bases separating them. Germline values: CDR1 ENHRY, CDR2 SYGVKD. CDR3: CAISGSGHSNYGYTF. CDR3 nucleotides: TGTGCCATCAGTGGCTCGGGACACTCGAACTATGGCTACACCTTC.

This clonotype was counted ten times or more. The junction departs from the called germline gene at one end, perhaps through a read error. The gene calls are TRBV12-3 or TRBV12-4 and TRBJ1-2; 7 bases map to TRBD1. The CDR3 covers 13 residues. The CDR3: CASSLGGAGGYTF. The CDR3 coding sequence is TGTGCCAGCAGCTTAGGGGGCGCTGGGGGCTACACCTTC.

This clonotype was observed a handful of times. J is TRBJ2-3 and V is TRBV7-2; possibly TRBD1 for D (5 bases). This CDR3 is 17 amino acids long. V lost 3 bases, J lost 4 bases, and 20 bases lay in between. CDR1 SGHTA and CDR2 FQGNSA come from the germline V gene. The DNA of the CDR3 is TGTGCCAGCAGCTTCGACTTTGGGCAGGGTATTCCAGATACGCAGTATTTT. Its translation is CASSFDFGQGIPDTQYF.

The chain couples TRBV5-1 to TRBJ2-1; D not certain. Germline CDR1 reads SGHRS; CDR2 reads YFSETQ. The CDR3 extends over 13 amino acids. V dropped 6 bases and J dropped 3 bases, with 10 bases sitting between them. The CDR3 DNA reads TGCGCCAGCATGGAGTACGGCTACAATGAGCAGTTCTTC. This codes for CASMEYGYNEQFF.

This clonotype was picked up a small number of times. The gene calls are TRBV10-2 and TRBJ1-1, with D hard to call. V was cut by 6 bases and J by 1 base, with 6 bases left in between. The CDR3 covers 12 residues. Germline CDR1 WSHSY, CDR2 SAAADI. The chain's CDR3 is CASSIRNTEAFF. The CDR3 nucleotides read TGCGCCAGCAGCATCAGGAACACTGAAGCTTTCTTT.

This clonotype was seen a handful of times. The chain uses TRBV12-3 or TRBV12-4 and TRBJ1-2; D might be TRBD1 (6 bases). The CDR3 is made up of 13 amino acids. The germline V and J ends were trimmed by 8 bases and 4 bases, with 14 bases remaining between them. The CDR3 loop is CASRTGAAYGYTF. The CDR3 nucleotides read TGTGCCAGCCGGACGGGGGCCGCCTATGGCTACACCTTC.

This clonotype was recorded many times. The genes are TRBV20-1 and TRBJ2-3; no firm D call. The germline CDR1 and CDR2 sequences are DFQATT and SNEGSKA (reference sequence). The CDR3 sequence is 12 residues long. V was cut by 6 bases and J by 0 bases, with 7 bases left in between. The CDR3 region is CSAKASTDTQYF. CDR3 sequence (DNA): TGCAGTGCGAAGGCTAGCACAGATACGCAGTATTTT.

This clonotype came up a few times. The chain carries TRBV7-6 and TRBJ2-7; 8 bases line up with TRBD1. CDR1 is SGHVS, CDR2 FNYEAQ, per germline. After removal of 5 bases from V and 4 bases from J, the junction contained 7 bases not matched to a gene. The CDR3 runs 14 residues. DNA of the CDR3: TGTGCCAGCAGCGCGAGGACAGGGTGGTACGAGCAGTACTTC. It codes for CASSARTGWYEQYF.

The genes are TRBV9 and TRBJ2-5, with 11 bases that match TRBD2. V lost 0 bases to trimming and J lost 1 base; unmatched junction nucleotides: 5. CDR3 size: 17 residues. CDR1 is SGDLS and CDR2 is YYNGEE in the germline V gene. CDR3 sequence: CASSVGGLAGFQETQYF. The CDR3 coding sequence is TGTGCCAGCAGCGTAGGAGGACTAGCGGGCTTCCAAGAGACCCAGTACTTC.

This chain connects TRBV12-3 or TRBV12-4 to TRBJ1-1; D gene ambiguous. Between the trimmed V and J ends, which lost 6 bases and 8 bases, there was a span of 19 bases. CDR3 length equals 14 residues. The CDR3 sequence: CASRAAGEGGEAFF. CDR3 DNA sequence: TGTGCCAGCAGGGCCGCCGGGGAAGGAGGAGAAGCTTTCTTT.

The V gene is TRBV7-9, the J gene TRBJ2-1, with 9 bases lining up with TRBD2. J gave up 8 bases and V 5 bases, and 10 bases lay outside the gene matches. This CDR3 has 15 residues. Germline CDR1 is SEHNR and CDR2 is FQNEAQ (reference sequence). The DNA for the CDR3 is TGTGCCAGCAGCCCCCTTCCAGCGGGAGGATATGAGCAGTTCTTC. It encodes CASSPLPAGGYEQFF.